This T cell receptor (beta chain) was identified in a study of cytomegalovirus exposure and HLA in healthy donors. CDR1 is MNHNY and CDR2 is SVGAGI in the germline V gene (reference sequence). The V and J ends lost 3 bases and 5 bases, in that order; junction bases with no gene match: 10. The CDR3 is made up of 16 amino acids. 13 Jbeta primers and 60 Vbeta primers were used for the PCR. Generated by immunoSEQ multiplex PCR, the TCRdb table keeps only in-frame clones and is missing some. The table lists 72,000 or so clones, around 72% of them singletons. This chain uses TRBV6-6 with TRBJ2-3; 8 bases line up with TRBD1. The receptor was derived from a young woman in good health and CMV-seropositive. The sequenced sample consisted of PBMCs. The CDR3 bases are TGTGCCAGCAGTTATCTGACAGGGGCCGGAGTAGATACGCAGTATTTT. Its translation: CASSYLTGAGVDTQYF.